These 14 T cell receptor beta chains were sequenced from one sample in a study of blood T cell repertoires in COVID-19. Assay used: immunoSEQ multiplex PCR; TCRdb lists only in-frame clones, some missing. The table has 150,000 to 200,000 clones, around 84% seen once. The sequencing sample was made of peripheral blood. All receptors derive from a woman in her 70s with COVID-19, enrolled during active disease.

The chain carries TRBV7-2 and TRBJ1-5; D remains ambiguous. This CDR3 comprises 13 residues. Between the trimmed V and J ends, which lost 0 bases and 5 bases, there was a span of 5 bases. Germline values: CDR1 SGHTA, CDR2 FQGNSA. CDR3 residues: CASSLASDQPQHF. The DNA of the CDR3 is TGTGCCAGCAGCTTAGCCAGCGATCAGCCCCAGCATTTT.

The V gene is TRBV4-1, the J gene TRBJ2-3; TRBD2 matches 10 bases. Germline values: CDR1 MGHRA, CDR2 YSYEKL. V lost 4 bases, J lost 3 bases, and 13 bases stayed unmatched. This CDR3 comprises 18 residues. The chain's CDR3 is CASSLFGLAEISTDTQYF. DNA of the CDR3: TGCGCCAGCAGCCTTTTTGGACTAGCGGAGATCTCGACAGATACGCAGTATTTT.

This rearrangement joins TRBV4-1 to TRBJ1-5; D is unclear. Trimming removed 0 bases from V and 4 bases from J, with 10 bases in between. CDR1 MGHRA and CDR2 YSYEKL come from the germline V gene. CDR3 size: 15 residues. DNA of the CDR3: TGCGCCAGCAGCCAAGATATGCGGGGTAATCAGCCCCAGCATTTT. Its translation is CASSQDMRGNQPQHF.

The chain combines TRBV6-6 with TRBJ2-7; maybe TRBD1 (5 bases). The CDR3 loop spans 14 amino acids. Germline V gene lookup returns CDR1 MNHNY and CDR2 SVGAGI (reference sequence). The germline V and J ends were trimmed by 8 bases and 0 bases, with 14 bases remaining between them. The CDR3 sequence is CASAHRLSSYEQYF. The DNA of the CDR3 is TGTGCCAGCGCCCACAGGTTAAGCTCCTACGAGCAGTACTTC.

This chain joins TRBV28 and TRBJ1-6; 12 bases align to TRBD1. Looked up from germline, CDR1 is MDHEN and CDR2 is SYDVKM. CDR3 length: 18 amino acids. Unmatched junction bases numbered 4, after V lost 3 bases and J lost 1 base. CDR3 region: CASSLGQGARSYNSPLHF. The CDR3 bases are TGTGCCAGCAGTTTGGGACAGGGGGCTAGGTCCTATAATTCACCCCTCCACTTT.

The genes are TRBV6-5 and TRBJ2-7; a possible D gene is TRBD2 (6 bases). CDR1 is MNHEY and CDR2 is SVGAGI in the germline V gene. CDR3 size: 13 residues. V dropped 10 bases and J dropped 2 bases, with 15 bases sitting between them. Here the CDR3 reads CATRDLSAYEQYF. CDR3 in DNA: TGTGCCACCCGGGACTTGTCGGCCTACGAGCAGTACTTC.

This chain links TRBV18 with TRBJ2-1, with 8 positions matching TRBD2. After removal of 4 bases from V and 8 bases from J, the junction contained 10 bases not matched to a gene. The CDR3 covers 15 residues. Germline CDR1 reads KGHSH; CDR2 reads LQKENI. The CDR3 DNA sequence: TGTGCCAGCTCACTCCGGGGGGGCCAGTTGGATGAGCAGTTCTTC. Translating gives CASSLRGGQLDEQFF.

The CDR3 reads CASSEVPGQILDYGYTF. CDR3 nucleotides: TGTGCCAGCAGTGAAGTGCCGGGACAGATCCTTGACTATGGCTACACCTTC. This chain joins TRBV6-1 and TRBJ1-2; TRBD1 matches 7 bases. The CDR3 spans 17 residues. Losses at the gene ends were 1 base for V and 3 bases for J; bases not matched to a gene: 11. Germline CDR1 and CDR2: MNHNS and SASEGT.

This sequence joins TRBV20-1 and TRBJ1-1; the D is unclear. The V end was cut by 1 base, the J end by 12 bases, with 12 bases between. Germline V lookup: CDR1 DFQATT, CDR2 SNEGSKA (reference sequence). CDR3 length: 11 amino acids. CDR3 protein: CSARGLMLPFF. As DNA, the CDR3 is TGCAGTGCTAGAGGACTCATGCTGCCTTTCTTT.

The chain has TRBV20-1 and TRBJ2-5, with 10 positions matching TRBD2. Germline V gene sequence: CDR1 DFQATT, CDR2 SNEGSKA (reference sequence). V lost 3 bases, J lost 4 bases, and 5 bases stayed unmatched. This CDR3 is built from 14 residues. Written as DNA, the CDR3 is TGCAGTGCTAGTCATCTAGCGGGGGTAGAGACCCAGTACTTC. Translating it yields CSASHLAGVETQYF.

V is TRBV6-6 and J is TRBJ2-7; perhaps TRBD1 as D (8 bases). Germline V CDR1 and CDR2: MNHNY, SVGAGI (reference sequence). The CDR3 extends over 14 amino acids. The germline V and J ends were trimmed by 11 bases and 5 bases, with 22 bases remaining between them. The CDR3 coding sequence is TGTGCCGGACGAACTGGACAGGGAGGGGACGAGCAGTACTTC. This sequence encodes CAGRTGQGGDEQYF.

The CDR3 region has the DNA TGTGCCACCAGGGGTGCGGGAGGGCCATACAATGAGCAGTTCTTC. It is translated as CATRGAGGPYNEQFF. The J gene is TRBJ2-1, the V gene TRBV28; 9 positions agree with TRBD2. The trim removed 10 bases at V and 4 bases at J, leaving 11 bases unmatched. CDR3 length: 15 amino acids. Looked up from germline, CDR1 is MDHEN and CDR2 is SYDVKM.

The rearrangement uses TRBV10-3 and TRBJ2-3; 11 bases are a match to TRBD2. The CDR3 extends over 15 amino acids. V shed 6 bases and J 0 bases; nucleotides not matched to a gene: 2. Germline CDR1 ENHRY, CDR2 SYGVKD. The CDR3 here is CAIRPSGGSTDTQYF. The CDR3 DNA reads as TGTGCCATCAGGCCTAGCGGGGGGAGCACAGATACGCAGTATTTT.

V usage is TRBV6-4 and J usage is TRBJ1-1; 12 nucleotides align to TRBD1. The V segment lost 10 bases and the J segment 7 bases; nucleotides outside the gene matches: 7. Germline CDR1 is MRHNA and CDR2 is SNTAGT. The CDR3 loop spans 13 amino acids. The DNA of the CDR3 is TGTGCCACACGGGACAGGGGGCTTGGTGAAGCTTTCTTT. It encodes CATRDRGLGEAFF.